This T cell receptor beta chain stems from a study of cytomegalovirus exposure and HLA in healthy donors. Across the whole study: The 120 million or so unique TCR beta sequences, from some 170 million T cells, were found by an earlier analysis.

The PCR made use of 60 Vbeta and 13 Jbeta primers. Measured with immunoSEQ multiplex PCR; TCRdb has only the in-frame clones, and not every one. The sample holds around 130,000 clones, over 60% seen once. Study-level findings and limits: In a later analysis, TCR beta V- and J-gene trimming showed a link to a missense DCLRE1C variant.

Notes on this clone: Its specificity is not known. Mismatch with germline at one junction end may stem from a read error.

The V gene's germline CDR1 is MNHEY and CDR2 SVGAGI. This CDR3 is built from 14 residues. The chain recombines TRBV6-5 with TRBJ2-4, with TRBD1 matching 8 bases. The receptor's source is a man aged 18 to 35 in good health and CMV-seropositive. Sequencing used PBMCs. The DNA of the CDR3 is TGTGCCAGCAGTCAACGACAGGGGTTAAACAGTCAGTACTTC. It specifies CASSQRQGLNSQYF.